The present entry profiles one TCR beta chain with its context. This sample was taken from a study of blood T cell repertoires in COVID-19. The wider study: There were acute and convalescent COVID-19 samples, and they came from the United States, Italy and Spain. Sample material is recorded as cDNA or gDNA derived from T cells, B-cell-depleted T cells, or PBMCs.

In the original workflow: By means of reference gene primer amplification, nucleated cell counts were estimated. Using immunoSEQ multiplex PCR, the repertoire was profiled, and TCRdb retains in-frame clones only, with some absent. The V and J calls and clone size come from that table; D and trimming were worked out from the DNA. The sample has some 40,000 clones; just over 90% are singletons. Germline CDR1 and CDR2: SNHLY and FYNNEI. The junction had 6 bases not matched to a gene; V was cut back by 4 bases and J by 7 bases. The CDR3 is 13 residues long. Sequencing was performed on peripheral blood. This rearrangement joins TRBV2 to TRBJ1-1; 7 bases map to TRBD1. The receptor was derived from a man in his fifties with active COVID-19. CDR3 in amino acids: CASSAQGTVEAFF. DNA of the CDR3: TGTGCCAGCAGTGCACAGGGGACCGTTGAAGCTTTCTTT. The entire variable domain, with the rest obtained from reference TRBV2 and TRBJ1-1, is as follows: EPEVTQTPSHQVTQMGQEVILRCVPISNHLYFYWYRQILGQKVEFLVSFYNNEISEKSEIFDDQFSVERPDGSNFTLKIRSTKLEDSAMYFCASSAQGTVEAFFGQGTRLTVV.